A selection of T cell receptor beta chains follows, all from one sample in a study of T-cell reconstitution after alpha-beta-depleted transplantation in children. Each CDR3 protein is one row after TCRdb ran MiXCR on the PCR reads. The sample consists of about 640,000 distinct CDR3 sequences, 10% to 15% of them appearing once. The sample consisted of PBMCs, mostly from graft donor cells, taken 360 days after TCRalphabeta/CD19-depleted stem cell transplant. These receptors were obtained from a male patient aged 10 to 17 who had a stem cell transplant for acute myeloid leukemia, so the T cells may come from the graft donor. CDR3s include the opening cysteine and the closing phenylalanine or tryptophan. The order of the fields is J gene, D gene, V gene, clone size, CDR3 length, CDR3 DNA, CDR3 protein. A D gene is named only where the DNA matches it firmly. Clone size is stated in some rows and not others, as once, few, many or a class when expanded.

>TRBJ1-2|TRBD1|TRBV12-3/TRBV12-4|few|15
TGTGCCAGCAGTAAAGGGACAGGGGTTAACTATGGCTACACCTTC
CASSKGTGVNYGYTF
>TRBJ2-5|NA|TRBV7-2|NA|15
TGTGCCAGCAGCCCCCCCGGGGACTTACAAGAGACCCAGTACTTC
CASSPPGDLQETQYF
>TRBJ2-7|TRBD2|TRBV4-3|NA|17
TGCGCCAGCAGTCAAGATATGGCTAGCGGGGGGACCTACGAGCAGTACTTC
CASSQDMASGGTYEQYF
>TRBJ2-7|NA|TRBV12-3/TRBV12-4|NA|15
TGTGCCAGCAGTCGCGGACAGCGGGGCCCCTACGAGCAGTACTTC
CASSRGQRGPYEQYF
>TRBJ2-2|NA|TRBV6-2/TRBV6-3|few|11
TGTGCCAGCGTGGGCACCGGGGAGCTGTTTTTT
CASVGTGELFF
>TRBJ2-5|NA|TRBV29-1|few|15
TGCAGCGTTCGGATGGTGGTAAAGGCCCAAGAGACCCAGTACTTC
CSVRMVVKAQETQYF
>TRBJ2-3|NA|TRBV12-3/TRBV12-4|many|17
TGTGCCAGCAGTTTCCGTGGTTCGGGAGAGGGCACAGATACGCAGTATTTT
CASSFRGSGEGTDTQYF
>TRBJ2-3|NA|TRBV5-1|NA|18
TGCGCCAGCAGCTTCCGGGCGCAGGCCCTTTTCAACACAGATACGCAGTATTTT
CASSFRAQALFNTDTQYF
>TRBJ1-5|TRBD1|TRBV27|few|14
TGTGCCAGCAGTCACAGGGGGACCAATCAGCCCCAGCATTTT
CASSHRGTNQPQHF
>TRBJ2-3|TRBD2|TRBV13|NA|17
TGTGCCAGCAGCTTAGGACTAGCGGGAGGGCCCCCAGATACGCAGTATTTT
CASSLGLAGGPPDTQYF
>TRBJ2-7|TRBD2|TRBV6-2/TRBV6-3|few|15
TGTGCCAGCAGTTACTCTAGCGGGACATACTACGAGCAGTACTTC
CASSYSSGTYYEQYF
>TRBJ2-1|NA|TRBV6-4|few|14
TGTGCCAGAAGTAACCGGGACTTTCACAATGAGCAGTTCTTC
CARSNRDFHNEQFF
>TRBJ2-5|NA|TRBV12-2|few|17
TGTGCAAGTCGCTTACCACCACTGGGGGATGGTCAACAGACCCAGTACTTC
CASRLPPLGDGQQTQYF
>TRBJ2-1|NA|TRBV29-1|many|12
TGCAGCGTTACAAGGTCCTACAATGAGCAGTTCTTC
CSVTRSYNEQFF
>TRBJ2-1|NA|TRBV9|NA|13
TGTGCCAGCAGCGGGGGAGTCGACAATGAGCAGTTCTTC
CASSGGVDNEQFF
>TRBJ2-7|NA|TRBV5-1|NA|15
TGCGCCAGCAGCTTGGCCCAGAGCGGGCCGTACGAGCAGTACTTC
CASSLAQSGPYEQYF
>TRBJ1-5|NA|TRBV6-5|NA|17
TGTGCCAGCAGTTACTTAAGAGACAGGTTAAGAAATCAGCCCCAGCATTTT
CASSYLRDRLRNQPQHF
>TRBJ2-2|NA|TRBV20-1|NA|15
TGCAGTGCCCCTCTCCAGCTCGCGAACACCGGGGAGCTGTTTTTT
CSAPLQLANTGELFF
>TRBJ2-5|TRBD2|TRBV6-2/TRBV6-3|NA|16
TGTGCCAGCAGTTACCGGTTAGCGGGAGTACAAGAGACCCAGTACTTC
CASSYRLAGVQETQYF
>TRBJ1-6|NA|TRBV9|NA|14
TGTGCCAGCAGCCCCGATTATTGGGGTTCACCCCTCCACTTT
CASSPDYWGSPLHF
>TRBJ1-2|TRBD1|TRBV28|NA|14
TGTGCCAGCAGCATGGGACAGGGCAACTATGGCTACACCTTC
CASSMGQGNYGYTF
>TRBJ1-1|NA|TRBV9|NA|17
TGTGCCAGCAGCGTAGCGGGGGGGTTGGGGCGGAACACTGAAGCTTTCTTT
CASSVAGGLGRNTEAFF
>TRBJ1-2|NA|TRBV9|NA|13
TGTGCCAGCAGCGTATCAGGGCCCTATGGCTACACCTTC
CASSVSGPYGYTF